This T cell receptor beta chain came from a study of radiotherapy plus CTLA-4 blockade in lung cancer. Study-level information: Objective response was observed in about 19% of patients, and disease control in roughly 30%.

The CDR3 length is 14 residues. Trimming took off 5 bases at V and 6 bases at J, with 20 bases between the two ends. Germline V CDR1 and CDR2: SQVTM, ANQGSEA. Method: immunoSEQ multiplex PCR; TCRdb's copy keeps in-frame clones and lacks some. The data show approximately 48,000 clones, approximately 84% seen once. Ipilimumab-mediated CTLA-4 blockade plus focal radiation was given to patients having chemo-refractory metastatic non-small-cell lung cancer. This specimen was peripheral blood, taken from a patient treated with radiotherapy plus ipilimumab. The receptor's source is a human donor with non-small cell lung cancer whose response to radiotherapy plus ipilimumab could not be evaluated. The chain joins TRBV29-1 to TRBJ2-7; maybe TRBD1 (6 bases). CDR3 loop: CSVPRDTSLLEQYF. Here the CDR3 DNA reads TGCAGCGTTCCCCGGGACACCTCTTTACTCGAGCAGTACTTC.